The T cell receptor (beta chain) described here comes from a study of blood T cell repertoires in COVID-19. Across the whole study: The United States, Italy and Spain supplied acute and convalescent COVID-19 samples. T cells, B-cell-depleted T cells, or PBMCs supplied cDNA or gDNA.

In the source study's methods: Estimation of nucleated cell counts was performed using reference gene primer amplification. The table came from immunoSEQ multiplex PCR; TCRdb's copy has only in-frame clones and leaves some out. The V and J calls and the clone size are those of that table, but D and trimming were determined from the DNA. The table shows tens of thousands of clones, with around 88% occurring only once. Germline CDR1 SGDLS, CDR2 YYNGEE. The CDR3 runs to 13 residues. The V gene lost 4 bases and the J gene lost 6 bases, with 14 bases spanning the gap. The chain carries TRBV9 and TRBJ2-7; TRBD1 might be the D (6 bases). The sequencing input was peripheral blood. The sequence derives from a man aged 55 to 69 with acute or convalescent COVID-19. CDR3 DNA sequence: TGTGCCAGCAGCCCGTCAGGGGAAGGCGAGCAGTACTTC. Protein product: CASSPSGEGEQYF. The variable domain in full, completed from reference TRBV9 and TRBJ2-7, reads DSGVTQTPKHLITATGQRVTLRCSPRSGDLSVYWYQQSLDQGLQFLIQYYNGEERAKGNILERFSAQQFPDLHSELNLSSLELGDSALYFCASSPSGEGEQYFGPGTRLTVT.